These 22 T cell receptor beta chains were all obtained from the same sample, sequenced in a study of blood T cell repertoires in COVID-19. Here immunoSEQ multiplex PCR was the method, and the copy in TCRdb shows in-frame clones only, minus some. The data contain roughly 110,000 clones, about four fifths of them singletons. Source material: peripheral blood. Every receptor here comes from a human donor in a cohort sampled during active COVID-19.

This chain joins TRBV4-1 and TRBJ1-3; tentatively, D is TRBD1 (5 bases). CDR3 length: 14 residues. The germline gives CDR1 MGHRA, CDR2 YSYEKL. Trimming cost V 6 bases and J 0 bases, with 9 bases left between them. In nucleotides, the CDR3 is TGCGCCAGCAGTCAACAGGTCTCTGGAAACACCATATATTTT. As protein: CASSQQVSGNTIYF.

The chain has TRBV19 and TRBJ2-1; no clear D. Germline-derived CDR1 and CDR2 are LNHDA and SQIVND (reference sequence). Trimming cost V 1 base and J 9 bases, with 7 bases left between them. There are 12 residues in the CDR3. The CDR3 DNA is TGTGCCAGTAGTATAGGGATAGCTGAGCAGTTCTTC. It codes for CASSIGIAEQFF.

This rearrangement joins TRBV25-1 to TRBJ1-1; perhaps TRBD1 as D (5 bases). This CDR3 is built from 13 residues. Germline V gene data show CDR1 as MGHDK and CDR2 as SYGVNS. With 7 bases removed from V and 0 bases from J, the gap between germline ends came to 9 bases. CDR3 in DNA: TGTGCCAGCACAGGGAATATGAACACTGAAGCTTTCTTT. It translates to CASTGNMNTEAFF.

The gene calls are TRBV6-5 and TRBJ2-3; 9 bases agree with TRBD1. The trim removed 8 bases at V and 3 bases at J, leaving 0 bases unmatched. CDR1 MNHEY and CDR2 SVGAGI come from the germline V gene. The CDR3 has 12 residues. The CDR3, as DNA: TGTGCCAGCGGACAGGGGACAGATACGCAGTATTTT. Protein sequence: CASGQGTDTQYF.

This chain's CDR3 is CASSTGNTEAFF. The CDR3 nucleotides read TGTGCCAGCAGCACCGGGAACACTGAAGCTTTCTTT. The genes are TRBV7-9 and TRBJ1-1; D gene ambiguous. Trimming left V 5 bases short and J 1 base short, with 5 bases between. The CDR3 is 12 residues long. Germline V gene data show CDR1 as SEHNR and CDR2 as FQNEAQ (reference sequence).

V usage is TRBV24-1 and J usage is TRBJ2-1; 12 bases fit TRBD2. The V and J ends lost 4 bases and 8 bases, in that order; junction bases with no gene match: 8. Per the germline V gene, CDR1 is KGHDR and CDR2 is SFDVKD. The CDR3 covers 16 residues. Written as DNA, the CDR3 is TGTGCCACCAGTGACCCCGGACTAGCGGGACCATATGAGCAGTTCTTC. Translated: CATSDPGLAGPYEQFF.

This clone was recorded once. The chain joins TRBV5-4 to TRBJ2-2; 7 positions match TRBD2. The CDR3 totals 16 residues. Trimming cost V 0 bases and J 7 bases; bases outside gene matches: 9. Germline V CDR1 and CDR2: SGHNT, YYREEE (reference sequence). CDR3 sequence: CASSLGREGRDGELFF. The CDR3 DNA sequence: TGTGCCAGCAGCTTGGGCAGGGAGGGCCGGGACGGGGAGCTGTTTTTT.

CDR3 region: CASNAGTGIGTDTQYF. CDR3 in DNA: TGTGCCAGCAACGCGGGGACAGGGATTGGCACAGATACGCAGTATTTT. This sequence joins TRBV6-4 and TRBJ2-3; 9 bases match TRBD1. This CDR3 contains 16 residues. Germline CDR1 MRHNA, CDR2 SNTAGT. Trimming at V came to 7 bases and at J to 1 base, leaving 9 bases not matched to a gene.

This rearrangement joins TRBV7-3 to TRBJ1-3; 12 bases map to TRBD1. V shed 2 bases, J shed 3 bases, and the junction held 5 bases outside the gene matches. Germline CDR1 is SGHTA and CDR2 is FQGTGA. CDR3 length: 17 amino acids. Written as DNA, the CDR3 is TGTGCCAGCAGCTTAGGGGGACAGGGGGCCGGTGGAAACACCATATATTTT. Protein: CASSLGGQGAGGNTIYF. Variable domain in full (rest from reference TRBV7-3 and TRBJ1-3): GAGVSQTPSNKVTEKGKYVELRCDPISGHTALYWYRQSLGQGPEFLIYFQGTGAADDSGLPNDRFFAVRPEGSVSTLKIQRTERGDSAVYLCASSLGGQGAGGNTIYFGEGSWLTVV.

This clone was observed a single time. The V and J genes are TRBV7-2 and TRBJ2-1, with 10 bases aligning to TRBD1. The CDR3 is made up of 14 amino acids. Trimming at V came to 5 bases and at J to 10 bases, leaving 8 bases not matched to a gene. CDR1 and CDR2 from the germline V gene are SGHTA and FQGNSA. The CDR3 nucleotides are TGTGCCAGCAGCCCTCGGACAGGGGGTAGCGAGCAGTTCTTC. It yields the protein CASSPRTGGSEQFF.

The rearrangement joins TRBV11-2 to TRBJ2-3; TRBD2 matches 14 bases. The CDR3 length is 18 residues. Trimming cost V 0 bases and J 5 bases; bases outside gene matches: 7. Germline CDR1 is SGHAT and CDR2 is FQNNGV. The chain's CDR3 is CASSLDPRGLAGVDTQYF. The CDR3 DNA reads TGTGCCAGCAGCTTAGATCCCCGGGGACTAGCGGGAGTAGATACGCAGTATTTT.

The chain has TRBV3-1 (or the pseudogene TRBV3-2) and TRBJ2-1; 11 bases fit TRBD2. The germline V gene has CDR1 LGHDT and CDR2 YNNKEL (reference sequence). The CDR3 runs to 16 residues. Trimming removed 4 bases from V and 2 bases from J; junction bases left unmatched: 4. The CDR3 here is CASSPVAGGTYNEQFF. Here the CDR3 DNA reads TGTGCCAGCAGCCCCGTAGCGGGGGGGACCTACAATGAGCAGTTCTTC.

V and J are TRBV6-6 and TRBJ1-4, with 7 bases identical to TRBD1. The ends lost 2 bases at V and 8 bases at J; junction bases unmatched: 8. Germline CDR1 is MNHNY and CDR2 is SVGAGI (reference sequence). The CDR3 consists of 15 residues. This CDR3 is CASSYHNDRVEKLFF. DNA for the CDR3: TGTGCCAGCAGTTACCATAATGACAGGGTCGAAAAACTGTTTTTT.

As to this clone: One end of the junction does not line up with germline, which may come from a read error. This chain links TRBV4-2 with TRBJ2-7; no firm D call. Per germline, CDR1 LGHNA and CDR2 YNFKEQ. CDR3 length: 16 residues. CDR3 DNA: TGTGCCAGCAGCCAAGACGCGGAGCAGCCTTCCTTCGAGCAGTACTTC. Translation: CASSQDAEQPSFEQYF.

This sequence joins TRBV2 and TRBJ2-7, with TRBD1 identical over 7 bases. V shed 4 bases and J 7 bases; nucleotides not matched to a gene: 10. Germline CDR1 is SNHLY and CDR2 is FYNNEI. This CDR3 region has 14 residues. This CDR3 reads CASSARTGVREQYF. The CDR3 DNA reads as TGTGCCAGCAGTGCTCGGACAGGAGTAAGGGAGCAGTACTTC.

The rearrangement uses TRBV21-1 and TRBJ1-2; the table's D call, TRBD1, has no DNA check behind it. TRBV21-1 is a known pseudogene. The CDR3 is 12 residues long. This CDR3 is CASSDTDYGYTF. The CDR3 DNA is TGTGCCAGCAGCGACACCGACTATGGCTACACCTTC.

This clone has only one observation. The CDR3 DNA is TGTGCCAGCGCCGGACTAGCGGCCCCACTTAGCACAGATACGCAGTATTTT. Protein: CASAGLAAPLSTDTQYF. The V gene is TRBV21-1, the J gene TRBJ2-3; the D segment call TRBD2 is taken from the table without a DNA check. TRBV21-1 is recorded as a pseudogene. The CDR3 length is 17 residues.

The J gene is TRBJ1-5, the V gene TRBV6-1; D is unresolved. Germline V gene data show CDR1 as MNHNS and CDR2 as SASEGT. The CDR3 consists of 14 residues. The V and J ends lost 3 bases and 0 bases respectively, with 6 bases between them. CDR3 amino acids: CASSEQDSNQPQHF. Here the CDR3 DNA reads TGTGCCAGCAGTGAGCAGGATAGCAATCAGCCCCAGCATTTT.

This rearrangement joins TRBV7-3 to TRBJ2-3; TRBD2 agrees at 12 bases. The CDR3 loop spans 18 amino acids. The V gene end was trimmed by 3 bases and the J gene end by 2 bases; junction bases not matched to a gene: 9. The germline CDR1 and CDR2 sequences are SGHTA and FQGTGA. CDR3 sequence: CASSFLAGGVRNTDTQYF. The CDR3 nucleotides read TGTGCCAGCAGCTTCCTAGCGGGAGGGGTGAGGAACACAGATACGCAGTATTTT.

The chain recombines TRBV21-1 with TRBJ1-3; the D call of TRBD1 is as the table states it, not checked on the DNA. TRBV21-1 is shown as a pseudogene. CDR3 length equals 16 residues. CDR3 loop: CASSKDRTNPGNTIYF. DNA for the CDR3: TGTGCCAGCAGCAAAGACAGGACCAATCCTGGAAACACCATATATTTT.

As DNA, the CDR3 is TGTGCCAGCAGCTTAAACGGGTTATTGTACAATGAGCAGTTCTTC. Translation: CASSLNGLLYNEQFF. The chain links TRBV7-3 to TRBJ2-1, with D unclear. V gave up 1 base and J gave up 4 bases, with 11 bases separating them. Germline assignment: CDR1 SGHTA and CDR2 FQGTGA. The CDR3 length is 15 residues.

The CDR3 sequence: CASSPGVDRAITGELFF. CDR3 sequence (DNA): TGTGCCAGCTCTCCCGGTGTGGACAGGGCCATCACCGGGGAGCTGTTTTTT. The V call is TRBV18, the J call TRBJ2-2; 8 bases are shared with TRBD1. The length of the CDR3 is 17 residues. V gave up 6 bases and J gave up 4 bases; unmatched junction bases: 13. Germline lookup yields CDR1 KGHSH and CDR2 LQKENI.